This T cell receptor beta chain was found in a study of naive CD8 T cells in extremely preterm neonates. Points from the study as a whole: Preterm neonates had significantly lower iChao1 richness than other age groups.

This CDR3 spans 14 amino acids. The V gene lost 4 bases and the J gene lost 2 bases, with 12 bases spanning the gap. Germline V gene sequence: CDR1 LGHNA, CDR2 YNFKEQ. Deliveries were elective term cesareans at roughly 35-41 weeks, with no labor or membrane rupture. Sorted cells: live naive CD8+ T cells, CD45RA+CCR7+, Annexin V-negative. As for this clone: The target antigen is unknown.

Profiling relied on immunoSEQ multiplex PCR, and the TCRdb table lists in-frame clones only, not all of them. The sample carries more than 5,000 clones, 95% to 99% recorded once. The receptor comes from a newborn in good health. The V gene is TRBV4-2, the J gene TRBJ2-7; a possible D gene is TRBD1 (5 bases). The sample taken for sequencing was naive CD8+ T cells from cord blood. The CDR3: CASSLQGTPYEQYF. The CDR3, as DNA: TGTGCCAGCAGCCTTCAGGGTACCCCCTACGAGCAGTACTTC.